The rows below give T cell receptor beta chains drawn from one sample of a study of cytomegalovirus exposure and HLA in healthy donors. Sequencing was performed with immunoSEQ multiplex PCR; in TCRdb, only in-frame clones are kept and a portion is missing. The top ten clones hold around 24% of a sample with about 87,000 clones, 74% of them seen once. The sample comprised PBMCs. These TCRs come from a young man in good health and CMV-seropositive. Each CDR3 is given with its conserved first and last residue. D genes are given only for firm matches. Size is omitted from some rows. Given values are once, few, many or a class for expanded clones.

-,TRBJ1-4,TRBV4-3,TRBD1,CASSPMTGGAGEKLFF
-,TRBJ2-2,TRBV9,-,CASSVARGTGELFF
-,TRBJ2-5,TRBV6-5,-,CASSPNRLQETQYF
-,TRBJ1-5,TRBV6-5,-,CASSEVPRQPQHF
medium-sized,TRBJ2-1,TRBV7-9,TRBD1,CASSYGTGSGNEQFF
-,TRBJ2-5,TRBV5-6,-,CASTRSELVTQYF
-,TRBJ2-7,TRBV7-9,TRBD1,CASSPGQGPTEQYF
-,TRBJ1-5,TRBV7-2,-,CASSTYRNQPQHF
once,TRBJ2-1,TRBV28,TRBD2,CASDSAGGRNEQFF
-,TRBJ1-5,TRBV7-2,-,CASTGGRNQPQHF
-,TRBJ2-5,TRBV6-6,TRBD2,CASQGLGGETQYF
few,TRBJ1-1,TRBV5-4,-,CASMGYRDTEAFF
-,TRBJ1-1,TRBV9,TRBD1,CASSVSGGMGGTEAFF
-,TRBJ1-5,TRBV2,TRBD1,CASSRRGTGGDQPQHF
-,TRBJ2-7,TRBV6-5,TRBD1,CASSYQTGSDEQYF
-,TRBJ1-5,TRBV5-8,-,CASSSGADQPQHF